This TCR beta chain was recorded in a study of graft-versus-host responses after intestinal transplantation (dated by TCRdb to 2020 to 2023). Broadly, across the study: The transplants that recipients received were multivisceral, liver-intestinal, or isolated intestinal. Of the roughly 23 intestinal transplant recipients enrolled in the cohort, one of whom was a retransplant, a few patients without pretransplant specimens were excluded. Donor T cell macrochimerism was defined as a peak of at least 4% donor T cells among recipient peripheral blood mononuclear cells. Graft-versus-host and host-versus-graft alloreactive T cell clones were tracked in the graft, circulation and bone marrow after intestinal transplantation using bulk TCR-beta CDR3 sequencing. Every recipient was given anti-thymocyte globulin induction, followed by about three years of maintenance tacrolimus and steroids. To identify alloreactive clones, pre-transplant mixed lymphocyte reaction products were sequenced and then compared with unstimulated pre-transplant donor and recipient T cells. Rather than being sequenced by the commercial service, samples from a few later patients were sequenced in-house on an Illumina MiSeq and processed with MiXCR.

Overall results and qualifications from the work: In the allografts of patients with donor T cell macrochimerism, GvH to HvG T cell clonal ratios were high. GvH clones were detected in recipient bone marrow, and some of these GvH clones were observed earlier in ileal mucosa or blood, consistent with an intestinal mucosal origin. Early after transplant, peak levels of circulating GvH clones were found to be associated with declines in HvG clones. Conclusions were limited by the relatively low number and heterogeneity of intestinal transplant patients.

According to the study, the label for this sample's time point signals: cells obtained before transplantation from donor or recipient. CD3+CD4+ and CD3+CD8+ populations were FACS-sorted from unstimulated pre-transplant donor and recipient cells taken from spleen or lymph nodes. Libraries were made using the immunoSEQ multiplex PCR assay. For most patients, genomic DNA was isolated with the Qiagen DNeasy Blood and Tissue Kit and shipped frozen to Adaptive Biotechnologies for TCR sequencing. Adaptive Biotechnologies carried out high-throughput TCR-beta CDR3 sequencing of genomic DNA for most patients. Per the authors' processing: TCR sequencing data for some 19 patients were retrieved from Adaptive's ImmunoSEQ software; three other patients were processed with MiXCR and VDJtools. To correct CD4 versus CD8 sorting errors, sequences present in both subsets at a frequency ratio below 5:1 were removed. Because the origin of CDR3 nucleotide sequences shared between donor and recipient could not be assigned, those sequences were removed. Alloreactive clones required at least 2-fold expansion over unstimulated cells and minimum CFSE-low frequency of 0.002% (template counts) or 0.001% (read counts). A clone was considered mappable if detected in the sequenced pre-transplant spleen, lymph node, or MLR CFSE-low populations of the donor or recipient. Cumulative frequency of alloreactive clones was calculated as a percentage of all sequences weighted by copy number. TCRdb stores this immuneACCESS table with in-frame sequences only. Part of the clones is absent; in the studies checked, under half of the shortfall reflects unresolved V genes, and no reason is known for the rest. From that table come the V and J calls and clone size; the DNA was used to work out D and trimming. Recorded for this sample are about 38,000 clones; roughly 95% of them occurred a single time. In total, the top ten clones hold 0.22% of the sample.

Compared with germline, V lacks 5 bases and J lacks 4 bases; bases without a gene match: 11. The germline V gene specifies MNHNS as CDR1 and SASEGT as CDR2. From its cysteine to its phenylalanine, the CDR3 spans 17 amino acids. Here the CDR3 DNA is all that survives: 51 bases in frame from base 1. Comment on this clone: Its antigen is unknown. The sample holds no much larger clone one base away, and base qualities are not on file.

This TCR came from a human donor who was the organ donor for an intestinal transplant. This chain is built from TRBV6-1 and TRBJ1-6; TRBD1 agrees with 7 junctional bases. The specimen was unstimulated CD4+ T cells sorted from spleen or lymph node cells, collected before transplant. The DNA sequence follows: TGTGCCAGCAGTCAAGGACAGGTTCTTCTATATAATTCACCCCTCCACTTT. Translation gives CASSQGQVLLYNSPLHF.